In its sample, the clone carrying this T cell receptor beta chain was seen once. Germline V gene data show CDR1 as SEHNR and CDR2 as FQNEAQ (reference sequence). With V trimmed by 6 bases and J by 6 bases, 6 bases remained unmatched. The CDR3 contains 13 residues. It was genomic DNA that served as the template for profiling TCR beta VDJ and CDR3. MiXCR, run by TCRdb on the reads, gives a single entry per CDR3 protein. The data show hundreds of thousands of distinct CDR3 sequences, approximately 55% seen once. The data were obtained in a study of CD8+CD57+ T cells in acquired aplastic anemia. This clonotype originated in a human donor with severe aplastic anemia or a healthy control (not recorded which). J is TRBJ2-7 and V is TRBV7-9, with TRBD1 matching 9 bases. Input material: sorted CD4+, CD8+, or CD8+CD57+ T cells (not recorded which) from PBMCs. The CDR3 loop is CASSPGTGFEQYF. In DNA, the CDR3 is TGTGCCAGCAGTCCCGGGACAGGGTTCGAGCAGTACTTC.